The 18 T cell receptor beta chains below were found in one sample sequenced in a study of beta chain features in type 1 diabetes. General study points: In every one of the four CD4+ subsets, TCRB CDR3s were moderately but significantly shorter in Type 1 diabetes patients.

These receptors are not linked to any known antigen. Reverse transcribing all isolated RNA meant expressed TCRB transcripts were sequenced. Clones were read by immunoSEQ multiplex PCR, and TCRdb kept only the in-frame ones, dropping some. Counted here are about 140,000 clones, 13% occurring once; the ten biggest clones make up less than 1.5%. Sequencing used central memory CD4+ T cells from blood. These receptors all come from a man aged 18 to 35 with type 1 diabetes.

This clone was counted ten times or more. V is TRBV15 and J is TRBJ2-7; possibly TRBD1 for D (5 bases). This CDR3 is built from 13 residues. The V gene's germline CDR1 is LNHNV and CDR2 YYDKDF (reference sequence). Between the trimmed V and J ends, which lost 3 bases and 5 bases, there was a span of 11 bases. The CDR3 DNA follows: TGTGCCACCAGCAGGGAAGGGGTCAACGAGCAGTACTTC. Translating it yields CATSREGVNEQYF.

This clone has just a few counts. The chain recombines TRBV6-5 with TRBJ1-2, with 9 bases aligning to TRBD1. The germline V gene encodes CDR1 MNHEY and CDR2 SVGAGI. There are 15 residues in the CDR3. V gave up 2 bases and J gave up 2 bases; unmatched junction bases: 3. In DNA, the CDR3 is TGTGCCAGCAGTTACGTAGGACAGGGGAACTATGGCTACACCTTC. This sequence encodes CASSYVGQGNYGYTF.

V and J are TRBV27 and TRBJ1-1; 7 bases are shared with TRBD1. CDR1 is MNHEY and CDR2 is SMNVEV in the germline V gene (reference sequence). This CDR3 contains 14 residues. Germline trimming cut 5 bases from V and 4 bases from J; bases unmatched to any gene: 7. The CDR3 spells CASSPPTGSTEAFF. CDR3 coding DNA: TGTGCCAGCAGTCCCCCGACAGGGAGCACTGAAGCTTTCTTT.

The CDR3 sequence: CASSVRVGEQFF. For the CDR3, the DNA is TGTGCCAGCAGCGTTCGGGTTGGTGAGCAGTTCTTC. The chain links TRBV28 to TRBJ2-1; D not resolved. Germline-derived CDR1 and CDR2 are MDHEN and SYDVKM. The V and J ends lost 6 bases and 9 bases respectively, with 12 bases between them. CDR3 size: 12 residues.

Regarding this clone: Additional DNA sequences in this sample encode the identical CDR3. The V gene is TRBV5-1, the J gene TRBJ1-2, with D perhaps matching TRBD1 (5 bases). CDR1 and CDR2 from the germline V gene are SGHRS and YFSETQ. This CDR3 is 14 amino acids long. V was trimmed by 0 bases and J by 6 bases, leaving 12 bases between them. The CDR3 sequence is CASSLGQGVHGYTF. CDR3 DNA: TGCGCCAGCAGCTTGGGCCAGGGCGTGCATGGCTACACCTTC. Based on the CDR3 plus reference TRBV5-1 and TRBJ1-2, the full variable domain is KAGVTQTPRYLIKTRGQQVTLSCSPISGHRSVSWYQQTPGQGLQFLFEYFSETQRNKGNFPGRFSGRQFSNSRSEMNVSTLELGDSALYLCASSLGQGVHGYTFGSGTRLTVV.

This clone was observed at least ten times. The chain carries TRBV7-9 and TRBJ2-3; D remains ambiguous. Germline loops: CDR1 SEHNR, CDR2 FQNEAQ (reference sequence). V lost 6 bases and J 4 bases, leaving 8 bases between the germline ends. There are 12 residues in the CDR3. This chain's CDR3 is CASRPEADTQYF. Written as DNA, the CDR3 is TGTGCCAGCAGGCCAGAGGCAGATACGCAGTATTTT.

This clone was counted a few times. The chain joins TRBV29-1 to TRBJ2-5; 9 nucleotides agree with TRBD1. With V trimmed by 6 bases and J by 3 bases, 2 bases remained unmatched. The CDR3 extends over 12 amino acids. CDR1 and CDR2 from the germline V gene are SQVTM and ANQGSEA. This chain's CDR3 is CSVRQGEETQYF. The CDR3 nucleotides are TGCAGCGTAAGACAGGGGGAAGAGACCCAGTACTTC.

The rearrangement joins TRBV9 to TRBJ2-5, with TRBD1 matching 7 bases. The CDR3 is 18 residues long. Germline values: CDR1 SGDLS, CDR2 YYNGEE. V was pared by 2 bases and J by 3 bases, with 16 bases of the junction left unmatched. For the CDR3, the DNA is TGTGCCAGCAGCGTGGGATTTCGGGGATTCGGACAGGAAGAGACCCAGTACTTC. Its protein product is CASSVGFRGFGQEETQYF.

This clone was counted ten times or more. The rearrangement uses TRBV7-2 and TRBJ2-4; 7 nucleotides align to TRBD1. V was clipped by 1 base and J by 0 bases; unmatched bases: 3. The germline V gene has CDR1 SGHTA and CDR2 FQGNSA. The CDR3 runs to 16 residues. The CDR3 DNA sequence: TGTGCCAGCAGCTTAGAGGGGGCCCTAGCCAAAAACATTCAGTACTTC. The encoded protein is CASSLEGALAKNIQYF.

This clone was counted only a few times. This chain joins TRBV25-1 and TRBJ1-4; TRBD1 is a possible D gene (6 bases). V was cut by 8 bases and J by 4 bases, with 11 bases left in between. Germline CDR1 is MGHDK and CDR2 is SYGVNS. This CDR3 has 13 amino acids. DNA for the CDR3: TGTGCCAGCGTGGAAGGGGGTAATGAAAAACTGTTTTTT. This gives the protein CASVEGGNEKLFF.

The V gene is TRBV4-2, the J gene TRBJ1-4, with a weak D call TRBD1 (5 bases). Trimming removed 1 base from V and 3 bases from J, with 12 bases in between. Germline V gene data show CDR1 as LGHNA and CDR2 as YNFKEQ. There are 16 residues in the CDR3. CDR3 loop: CASSQGQAGSNEKLFF. Written as DNA, the CDR3 is TGTGCCAGCAGCCAAGGGCAGGCAGGGTCTAATGAAAAACTGTTTTTT.

This clone occurred many times. The genes are TRBV18 and TRBJ2-1; D is ambiguous. CDR3 length equals 14 residues. CDR1 and CDR2 from the germline V gene are KGHSH and LQKENI. V lost 2 bases, J lost 6 bases, and 11 bases lay in between. The CDR3 DNA reads as TGTGCCAGCTCACCAATGTTGCATACCAATGAGCAGTTCTTC. Protein product: CASSPMLHTNEQFF.

This chain joins TRBV6-5 and TRBJ1-1, with D perhaps TRBD1 (6 bases). V was clipped by 2 bases and J by 4 bases, with 11 bases between them. Germline V gene sequence: CDR1 MNHEY, CDR2 SVGAGI. This CDR3 spans 14 amino acids. DNA of the CDR3: TGTGCCAGCAGTTACGGGACAAAGGGCACTGAAGCTTTCTTT. This sequence encodes CASSYGTKGTEAFF.

The chain has TRBV28 and TRBJ1-2; D gene unclear. CDR3 size: 13 residues. V shed 4 bases and J shed 4 bases, with 10 bases lying between them. The V gene's germline CDR1 is MDHEN and CDR2 SYDVKM. The CDR3: CASSSRAIYGYTF. The DNA of the CDR3 is TGTGCCAGCAGTTCAAGGGCCATCTATGGCTACACCTTC.

The rearrangement uses TRBV25-1 and TRBJ2-1, with 9 bases that match TRBD1. The CDR3 sequence is 14 residues long. The J segment lost 5 bases and the V segment lost 8 bases, leaving 7 bases of the junction unmatched. Germline V gives CDR1 MGHDK, CDR2 SYGVNS. CDR3 region: CASRTGEKDNEQFF. The DNA of the CDR3 is TGTGCCAGCCGGACAGGGGAGAAGGACAATGAGCAGTTCTTC. The full variable domain, with the rest looked up from reference TRBV25-1 and TRBJ2-1, is EADIYQTPRYLVIGTGKKITLECSQTMGHDKMYWYQQDPGMELHLIHYSYGVNSTEKGDLSSESTVSRIRTEHFPLTLESARPSHTSQYLCASRTGEKDNEQFFGPGTRLTVL.

This clone has more than one count but fewer than ten. The chain employs TRBV14 and TRBJ1-2, with a possible D match to TRBD1 (6 bases). Germline assignment: CDR1 SGHDN and CDR2 FVKESK. The CDR3 is made up of 16 amino acids. V lost 4 bases to trimming and J lost 6 bases, with 21 bases between them. CDR3 sequence reads: CASSPHVAGGLDGYTF. CDR3 in DNA: TGTGCCAGCAGCCCCCACGTTGCGGGGGGGCTCGATGGCTACACCTTC.

V usage is TRBV30 and J usage is TRBJ1-3; no clear D. Trimming stripped 3 bases from V and 0 bases from J, with 9 bases between. From germline, CDR1 is GTSNPN and CDR2 SVGIG (reference sequence). This CDR3 is built from 14 residues. The chain's CDR3 is CAWRRANSGNTIYF. CDR3 sequence (DNA): TGTGCCTGGAGAAGAGCCAACTCTGGAAACACCATATATTTT.

The CDR3: CSVGGQDNLVTGELFF. The CDR3 DNA reads TGCAGCGTTGGCGGCCAGGACAACCTGGTTACCGGGGAGCTGTTTTTT. This chain joins TRBV29-1 and TRBJ2-2; possible D gene TRBD1, 5 bases. Germline V CDR1 and CDR2: SQVTM, ANQGSEA. The CDR3 runs to 16 residues. With 4 bases removed from V and 5 bases from J, the gap between germline ends came to 20 bases.